The rows below give T cell receptor beta chains drawn from one sample of a study of blood T cell repertoires in COVID-19. Sequencing was performed with immunoSEQ multiplex PCR; in TCRdb, only in-frame clones are kept and a portion is missing. The data show some 41,000 clones, about 83% seen once. The sequenced sample consisted of peripheral blood. Source of these receptors: a man aged 80 or over in a cohort sampled during active COVID-19. Both conserved end residues are part of each CDR3. D genes are given only for firm matches. Rows may omit the clone size; those that give it use once, few, many or a size class.

d_call	clone_size	v_call	j_call	cdr3_aa	cdr3_nt
TRBD1	-	TRBV6-6	TRBJ2-2	CASSSGQGNTGELFF	TGTGCCAGCAGTTCAGGACAGGGAAATACCGGGGAGCTGTTTTTT
TRBD1	once	TRBV9	TRBJ2-7	CASSSPGTGVNEQYF	TGTGCCAGCAGTTCGCCCGGGACAGGGGTGAACGAGCAGTACTTC
-	-	TRBV5-1	TRBJ1-4	CASSLASGNEKLFF	TGCGCCAGCAGCTTGGCATCCGGGAATGAAAAACTGTTTTTT
-	-	TRBV6-5	TRBJ1-1	CASTLGGIGATEAFF	TGTGCCAGCACTCTCGGGGGGATAGGCGCGACTGAAGCTTTCTTT
-	-	TRBV29-1	TRBJ2-3	CSVEATFTDTQYF	TGCAGCGTTGAAGCGACTTTCACAGATACGCAGTATTTT
-	-	TRBV9	TRBJ1-6	CASQGGGTSSYNSPLHF	TGTGCCAGCCAAGGGGGGGGGACGAGCTCCTATAATTCACCCCTCCACTTT
TRBD2	-	TRBV7-9	TRBJ2-3	CASSTNPGLIADTQYF	TGTGCCAGCAGTACGAACCCGGGACTAATAGCAGATACGCAGTATTTT
-	-	TRBV15	TRBJ1-3	CATSRDLQGLLAGNTIYF	TGTGCCACCAGCAGAGATTTGCAGGGACTTCTTGCTGGAAACACCATATATTTT
TRBD2	-	TRBV5-4	TRBJ2-3	CASSLSGVSTDTQYF	TGTGCCAGCAGCTTGAGCGGGGTGAGCACAGATACGCAGTATTTT
-	-	TRBV5-4	TRBJ2-7	CASSLRANEQYF	TGTGCCAGCAGCTTGCGAGCGAACGAGCAGTACTTC
-	-	TRBV9	TRBJ2-5	CASSPRGGGDGTQYF	TGTGCCAGCAGCCCAAGAGGGGGGGGAGACGGGACCCAGTACTTC
TRBD2	-	TRBV4-3	TRBJ2-2	CASSRTSGSGSGELFF	TGCGCCAGCAGCCGGACTAGCGGGAGTGGAAGCGGGGAGCTGTTTTTT
TRBD1	-	TRBV6-1	TRBJ2-6	CASREGQGRTGANVLTF	TGTGCCAGCAGGGAAGGACAGGGAAGGACTGGGGCCAACGTCCTGACTTTC
-	-	TRBV10-3	TRBJ1-4	CAIGDRDNEKLFF	TGTGCCATCGGAGACAGAGATAATGAAAAACTGTTTTTT
TRBD1	-	TRBV6-2/TRBV6-3	TRBJ1-5	CASSPRGTGVGKNQPQHF	TGTGCCAGCAGCCCTAGGGGGACAGGGGTCGGGAAAAATCAGCCCCAGCATTTT
TRBD1	-	TRBV15	TRBJ1-5	CATSRDTGVGQPQHF	TGTGCCACCAGCAGGGATACAGGGGTCGGTCAGCCCCAGCATTTT
TRBD1	-	TRBV18	TRBJ2-3	CASSPLPGTDSTDTQYF	TGTGCCAGCTCTCCTTTACCCGGGACAGATTCCACAGATACGCAGTATTTT
-	-	TRBV6-1	TRBJ1-2	CASSESAGRYGYTF	TGTGCCAGCAGTGAATCGGCAGGGAGGTATGGCTACACCTTC
TRBD1	-	TRBV19	TRBJ2-3	CASSIGQVPDTQYF	TGTGCCAGTAGTATCGGACAGGTTCCAGATACGCAGTATTTT
TRBD2	-	TRBV6-2/TRBV6-3	TRBJ2-2	CASSKRTSRVGELFF	TGTGCCAGCAGTAAACGGACTAGTCGGGTCGGGGAGCTGTTTTTT
-	-	TRBV19	TRBJ2-7	CASSARGGEREQYF	TGTGCCAGTAGTGCCCGTGGAGGGGAGAGGGAGCAGTACTTC
TRBD1	-	TRBV2	TRBJ1-3	CASSTGQGVSGNTIYF	TGTGCCAGCAGTACCGGACAGGGGGTATCTGGAAACACCATATATTTT
-	few	TRBV5-4	TRBJ1-5	CATGTASNQPQHF	TGTGCCACCGGGACTGCCAGCAATCAGCCCCAGCATTTT
-	-	TRBV21-1	TRBJ2-2	CASSKSTGDTGELFF	TGTGCCAGCAGCAAAAGTACAGGGGACACCGGGGAGCTGTTTTTT
TRBD1	-	TRBV5-4	TRBJ2-2	CAGSGTGFTGELFF	TGTGCCGGATCCGGGACAGGGTTCACCGGGGAGCTGTTTTTT
TRBD1	-	TRBV7-2	TRBJ2-7	CASTPGQGQLYEQYF	TGTGCCAGCACACCGGGCCAGGGACAGCTTTACGAGCAGTACTTC
-	few	TRBV18	TRBJ2-6	CASSPATVGANVLTF	TGTGCCAGCTCACCAGCGACAGTTGGGGCCAACGTCCTGACTTTC
TRBD2	-	TRBV6-1	TRBJ2-1	CASSEWLAEYGRYNEQFF	TGTGCCAGCAGTGAATGGCTAGCGGAGTATGGAAGGTACAATGAGCAGTTCTTC
TRBD2	-	TRBV11-2	TRBJ2-7	CASSLDIAGGYEQYF	TGTGCCAGCAGCTTAGATATAGCGGGAGGGTACGAGCAGTACTTC
TRBD2	-	TRBV11-2	TRBJ2-1	CASSTPGLAGGSYNEQFF	TGTGCCAGCAGCACACCGGGACTAGCGGGAGGGTCCTACAATGAGCAGTTCTTC
-	-	TRBV7-2	TRBJ1-4	CASSLMRGNEKLFF	TGTGCCAGCAGCTTAATGAGAGGAAATGAAAAACTGTTTTTT
-	-	TRBV5-1	TRBJ1-2	CASSLAQGSNYGYTF	TGCGCCAGCAGCTTGGCCCAGGGATCGAACTATGGCTACACCTTC
TRBD1	-	TRBV19	TRBJ2-6	CASSMGQTVSGANVLTF	TGTGCCAGTAGTATGGGACAGACCGTGTCTGGGGCCAACGTCCTGACTTTC
TRBD2	-	TRBV28	TRBJ2-3	CASSLLGAGGDTQYF	TGTGCCAGCAGTTTATTGGGGGCGGGAGGCGATACGCAGTATTTT
TRBD1	-	TRBV2	TRBJ2-1	CASSIGQVYNEQFF	TGTGCCAGCAGTATCGGACAGGTTTACAATGAGCAGTTCTTC
TRBD2	-	TRBV6-5	TRBJ2-3	CASSPGLAASDTQYF	TGTGCCAGCAGCCCCGGTCTAGCGGCCTCCGATACGCAGTATTTT
-	-	TRBV30	TRBJ2-1	CAWSPASLGDEQFF	TGTGCCTGGAGTCCGGCTAGCCTTGGGGATGAGCAGTTCTTC
-	-	TRBV28	TRBJ1-2	CATRLRNYGYTF	TGTGCCACCCGCCTCCGGAACTATGGCTACACCTTC
-	-	TRBV4-2	TRBJ1-6	CASSPRLTDNSPLHF	TGTGCCAGCAGCCCCCGACTGACAGATAATTCACCCCTCCACTTT
TRBD2	-	TRBV5-4	TRBJ2-2	CASSSLTSGWTGELFF	TGTGCCAGCAGCTCGCTGACTAGCGGATGGACCGGGGAGCTGTTTTTT
-	-	TRBV20-1	TRBJ2-4	CSALTRGIQYF	TGCAGTGCGCTGACAAGGGGTATTCAGTACTTC
-	-	TRBV4-3	TRBJ2-2	CASSQGSILDGELFF	TGCGCCAGCAGCCAAGGCTCTATTCTCGACGGGGAGCTGTTTTTT
TRBD1	few	TRBV5-1	TRBJ1-2	CASSQSGTGIGYGYTF	TGCGCCAGCAGCCAGAGCGGGACAGGGATTGGCTATGGCTACACCTTC
TRBD2	-	TRBV9	TRBJ2-3	CASSFRPTSGGAGTQYF	TGTGCCAGCAGCTTTCGTCCGACTAGCGGGGGGGCGGGTACGCAGTATTTT
-	-	TRBV12-3/TRBV12-4	TRBJ1-6	CASSLGANSPLHF	TGTGCCAGCAGTTTGGGGGCCAATTCACCCCTCCACTTT
-	-	TRBV29-1	TRBJ1-3	CSDSGATGNTIYF	TGCAGCGACTCAGGGGCCACTGGAAACACCATATATTTT
-	-	TRBV9	TRBJ1-5	CASSVEPGNQPQHF	TGTGCCAGCAGCGTAGAGCCGGGAAATCAGCCCCAGCATTTT